The rows below give T cell receptor beta chains drawn from one sample of a study of T cell responses to AZD1222 COVID-19 vaccine. The protocol was immunoSEQ multiplex PCR, while the TCRdb copy is restricted to in-frame clones and leaves out a portion. This table has 60,000 to 65,000 clones, over 80% appearing once. The sequencing here drew on peripheral blood, taken on day 0 of AZD1222 vaccination. The receptors come from an adult in good health. Each CDR3 is given with its conserved first and last residue. D genes are given only for firm matches. Size tells how often a clone was seen (once, few, many) or the class of an expanded clone, and some rows leave it out.

v_call: TRBV20-1
d_call: NA
clone_size: NA
j_call: TRBJ1-4
cdr3_aa: CSAGRGEKLFF
cdr3_nt: TGCAGTGCTGGGCGCGGGGAAAAACTGTTTTTT

v_call: TRBV15
d_call: TRBD2
clone_size: NA
j_call: TRBJ2-2
cdr3_aa: CATSRDWLAGGLANTGELFF
cdr3_nt: TGTGCCACCAGCAGAGATTGGCTAGCGGGGGGCCTCGCGAACACCGGGGAGCTGTTTTTT

v_call: TRBV27
d_call: NA
clone_size: NA
j_call: TRBJ1-6
cdr3_aa: CASRVGLYNSPLHF
cdr3_nt: TGTGCCAGCAGGGTGGGGCTCTATAATTCACCCCTCCACTTT

v_call: TRBV4-1
d_call: NA
clone_size: NA
j_call: TRBJ2-3
cdr3_aa: CASSGRLADTQYF
cdr3_nt: TGCGCCAGCAGCGGCCGGTTGGCAGATACGCAGTATTTT

v_call: TRBV29-1
d_call: TRBD1
clone_size: NA
j_call: TRBJ1-5
cdr3_aa: CSVGTGGLNQPQHF
cdr3_nt: TGCAGCGTTGGGACAGGGGGCCTCAATCAGCCCCAGCATTTT

v_call: TRBV2
d_call: TRBD1
clone_size: NA
j_call: TRBJ2-2
cdr3_aa: CASSSKQGKLRELFF
cdr3_nt: TGTGCCAGCAGCAGCAAACAGGGGAAATTGAGGGAGCTGTTTTTT

v_call: TRBV28
d_call: TRBD1
clone_size: NA
j_call: TRBJ1-2
cdr3_aa: CASSPIGTGYGYTF
cdr3_nt: TGTGCCAGCAGTCCAATCGGGACAGGGTATGGCTACACCTTC

v_call: TRBV11-2
d_call: TRBD1
clone_size: NA
j_call: TRBJ2-1
cdr3_aa: CASRIDRGAYNEQFF
cdr3_nt: TGTGCCAGCAGGATAGACAGGGGGGCCTACAATGAGCAGTTCTTC

v_call: TRBV5-8
d_call: TRBD1
clone_size: NA
j_call: TRBJ1-5
cdr3_aa: CASSIRTGDSNQPQHF
cdr3_nt: TGTGCCAGCAGCATAAGGACAGGGGATAGCAATCAGCCCCAGCATTTT

v_call: TRBV18
d_call: TRBD1
clone_size: NA
j_call: TRBJ1-3
cdr3_aa: CASSPRDRGPGNTIYF
cdr3_nt: TGTGCCAGCTCACCCCGGGACAGGGGCCCTGGAAACACCATATATTTT

v_call: TRBV3-1/TRBV3-2
d_call: NA
clone_size: NA
j_call: TRBJ2-7
cdr3_aa: CASSEGLFYEQYF
cdr3_nt: TGTGCCAGCAGCGAGGGACTTTTCTACGAGCAGTACTTC

v_call: TRBV6-6
d_call: TRBD2
clone_size: NA
j_call: TRBJ2-1
cdr3_aa: CASSSRLAYNEQFF
cdr3_nt: TGTGCCAGCAGTTCCCGACTAGCGTACAATGAGCAGTTCTTC

v_call: TRBV4-1
d_call: TRBD1
clone_size: NA
j_call: TRBJ1-2
cdr3_aa: CASSQDLGGLGGYTF
cdr3_nt: TGCGCCAGCAGCCAAGATTTAGGGGGCTTAGGTGGCTACACCTTC

v_call: TRBV5-1
d_call: NA
clone_size: few
j_call: TRBJ2-1
cdr3_aa: CASSLEGGSYNEQFF
cdr3_nt: TGCGCCAGCAGCTTGGAAGGGGGCTCCTACAATGAGCAGTTCTTC

v_call: TRBV20-1
d_call: NA
clone_size: NA
j_call: TRBJ2-7
cdr3_aa: CSASGSYEQYF
cdr3_nt: TGCAGTGCTAGCGGGTCCTACGAGCAGTACTTC

v_call: TRBV5-4
d_call: NA
clone_size: NA
j_call: TRBJ1-6
cdr3_aa: CASSLRSGSNSPLHF
cdr3_nt: TGTGCCAGCAGCTTGCGCTCGGGGTCTAATTCACCCCTCCACTTT

v_call: TRBV12-3/TRBV12-4
d_call: NA
clone_size: NA
j_call: TRBJ1-2
cdr3_aa: CASSTTAPGKTF
cdr3_nt: TGTGCCAGCAGCACGACCGCACCAGGAAAAACCTTC

v_call: TRBV6-5
d_call: NA
clone_size: NA
j_call: TRBJ1-6
cdr3_aa: CASTLRGNQNSPLHF
cdr3_nt: TGTGCCAGCACTCTAAGAGGGAACCAGAATTCACCCCTCCACTTT

v_call: TRBV5-5
d_call: NA
clone_size: NA
j_call: TRBJ2-6
cdr3_aa: CASSRGTSSSGANVLTF
cdr3_nt: TGTGCCAGCAGCCGCGGGACCTCCTCCTCTGGGGCCAACGTCCTGACTTTC

v_call: TRBV5-5
d_call: TRBD2
clone_size: NA
j_call: TRBJ2-3
cdr3_aa: CASSSGTSGSTDTQYF
cdr3_nt: TGTGCCAGCAGCTCCGGGACTAGCGGAAGCACAGATACGCAGTATTTT

v_call: TRBV4-3
d_call: TRBD2
clone_size: NA
j_call: TRBJ2-5
cdr3_aa: CASSHSAGGRAETQYF
cdr3_nt: TGCGCCAGCAGCCACTCAGCGGGGGGGCGGGCAGAGACCCAGTACTTC

v_call: TRBV19
d_call: NA
clone_size: medium-sized
j_call: TRBJ1-5
cdr3_aa: CATKLGQSNQPQHF
cdr3_nt: TGTGCCACCAAACTTGGACAGTCCAATCAGCCCCAGCATTTT

v_call: TRBV6-4
d_call: TRBD1
clone_size: NA
j_call: TRBJ2-1
cdr3_aa: CASGSGTGTTEQFF
cdr3_nt: TGTGCCAGCGGTTCCGGGACAGGGACTACTGAGCAGTTCTTC

v_call: TRBV7-9
d_call: NA
clone_size: NA
j_call: TRBJ1-6
cdr3_aa: CASSLSGHPLHF
cdr3_nt: TGTGCCAGCAGCTTATCGGGACATCCCCTCCACTTT

v_call: TRBV2
d_call: NA
clone_size: NA
j_call: TRBJ1-5
cdr3_aa: CASSSRRGVGNQPQHF
cdr3_nt: TGTGCCAGCAGCTCAAGGCGAGGGGTGGGCAATCAGCCCCAGCATTTT

v_call: TRBV30
d_call: NA
clone_size: NA
j_call: TRBJ1-1
cdr3_aa: CAWRLAINTEAFF
cdr3_nt: TGTGCCTGGAGGTTAGCGATCAACACTGAAGCTTTCTTT

v_call: TRBV6-5
d_call: TRBD1
clone_size: NA
j_call: TRBJ2-3
cdr3_aa: CASRPTGTDTQYF
cdr3_nt: TGTGCCAGCAGGCCGACAGGGACAGATACGCAGTATTTT

v_call: TRBV9
d_call: TRBD1
clone_size: NA
j_call: TRBJ2-3
cdr3_aa: CASSFGTGADTQYF
cdr3_nt: TGTGCCAGCAGCTTCGGGACAGGGGCAGATACGCAGTATTTT

v_call: TRBV7-9
d_call: NA
clone_size: NA
j_call: TRBJ1-5
cdr3_aa: CASSLDPPNQPQHF
cdr3_nt: TGTGCCAGCAGCTTAGACCCCCCCAATCAGCCCCAGCATTTT

v_call: TRBV7-9
d_call: NA
clone_size: once
j_call: TRBJ1-5
cdr3_aa: CASSSFGLVPQHF
cdr3_nt: TGTGCCAGCAGCTCGTTCGGATTGGTCCCCCAGCATTTT

v_call: TRBV19
d_call: NA
clone_size: NA
j_call: TRBJ2-1
cdr3_aa: CASSIGFRSGGASYNEQFF
cdr3_nt: TGTGCCAGTAGTATAGGTTTTCGTTCGGGGGGCGCGTCCTACAATGAGCAGTTCTTC

v_call: TRBV15
d_call: NA
clone_size: NA
j_call: TRBJ2-1
cdr3_aa: CATSRAGAVEQFF
cdr3_nt: TGTGCCACCAGCAGAGCCGGGGCGGTTGAGCAGTTCTTC

v_call: TRBV2
d_call: NA
clone_size: once
j_call: TRBJ1-2
cdr3_aa: CASSEPTVYGYTF
cdr3_nt: TGTGCCAGCAGCGAACCTACAGTCTATGGCTACACCTTC

v_call: TRBV5-1
d_call: TRBD1
clone_size: once
j_call: TRBJ1-2
cdr3_aa: CASSSELVTGDGYTF
cdr3_nt: TGCGCCAGCAGCTCGGAACTAGTCACAGGGGATGGCTACACCTTC

v_call: TRBV6-2/TRBV6-3
d_call: NA
clone_size: NA
j_call: TRBJ1-4
cdr3_aa: CASSYSTPRSEKLFF
cdr3_nt: TGTGCCAGCAGTTACTCAACGCCAAGAAGCGAAAAACTGTTTTTT